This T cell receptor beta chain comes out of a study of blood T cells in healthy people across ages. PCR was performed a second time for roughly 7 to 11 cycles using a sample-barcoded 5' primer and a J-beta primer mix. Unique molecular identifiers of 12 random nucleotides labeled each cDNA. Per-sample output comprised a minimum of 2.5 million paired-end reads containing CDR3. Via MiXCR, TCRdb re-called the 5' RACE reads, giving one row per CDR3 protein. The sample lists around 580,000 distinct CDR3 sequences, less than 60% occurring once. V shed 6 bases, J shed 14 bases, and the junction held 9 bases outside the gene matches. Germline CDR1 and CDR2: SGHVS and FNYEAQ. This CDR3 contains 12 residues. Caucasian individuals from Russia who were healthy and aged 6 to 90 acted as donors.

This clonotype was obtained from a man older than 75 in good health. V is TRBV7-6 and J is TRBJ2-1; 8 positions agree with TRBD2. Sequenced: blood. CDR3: CASRTGSGGEFF. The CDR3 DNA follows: TGTGCCAGCAGAACCGGCAGCGGGGGAGAGTTCTTC.